These 14 T cell receptor beta chains were all obtained from the same sample, sequenced in a study of cytomegalovirus exposure and HLA in healthy donors. PCR employed 60 Vbeta and 13 Jbeta primers. Assay used: immunoSEQ multiplex PCR; TCRdb lists only in-frame clones, some missing. This table holds under 200,000 clones, around 79% found once. Sequencing was carried out using PBMCs. These receptors all stem from a woman in her thirties or forties in good health and CMV-seropositive.

This clone was seen only a few times. V gene TRBV11-3 combines with J gene TRBJ2-1, with 8 bases lining up with TRBD1. Germline-derived CDR1 and CDR2 are SGHNT and YENEEA. The CDR3 sequence is 14 residues long. Trimming removed 1 base from V and 4 bases from J; junction bases left unmatched: 0. CDR3 bases: TGTGCCAGCAGCTTAGGACAGGGGTACAATGAGCAGTTCTTC. Its protein is CASSLGQGYNEQFF.

V is TRBV30 and J is TRBJ2-6; 9 bases agree with TRBD1. This CDR3 region has 17 residues. Germline trimming cut 5 bases from V and 0 bases from J; bases unmatched to any gene: 8. Germline CDR1 reads GTSNPN; CDR2 reads SVGIG (reference sequence). The CDR3 loop is CAWRGGQGISGANVLTF. DNA for the CDR3: TGTGCCTGGCGAGGGGGACAGGGAATCTCTGGGGCCAACGTCCTGACTTTC. Together with reference TRBV30 and TRBJ2-6, the CDR3 gives the full variable domain: SQTIHQWPATLVQPVGSPLSLECTVEGTSNPNLYWYRQAAGRGLQLLFYSVGIGQISSEVPQNLSASRPQDRQFILSSKKLLLSDSGFYLCAWRGGQGISGANVLTFGAGSRLTVL.

The chain is built from TRBV5-1 and TRBJ1-2, with 8 bases identical to TRBD1. Germline V CDR1 and CDR2: SGHRS, YFSETQ. This CDR3 is 15 amino acids long. V was clipped by 6 bases and J by 7 bases; unmatched bases: 14. In DNA, the CDR3 is TGCGCCAGCAACATCGGACAGGGTCCCGGTGTTGGCTACACCTTC. It specifies CASNIGQGPGVGYTF.

V is TRBV5-1 and J is TRBJ1-3; a weak D match, TRBD1 (5 bases). Trimming pared 6 bases from V and 1 base from J, leaving 8 bases between. Germline CDR1 reads SGHRS; CDR2 reads YFSETQ. This CDR3 is 13 amino acids long. For the CDR3, the DNA is TGCGCCAGCAATCCAGGGTCTGGAAACACCATATATTTT. Translated: CASNPGSGNTIYF.

In its sample, this clone was seen a few times. The CDR3 DNA reads as TGTGCCAGCAGCTTGGCCCCGGACACGAGCTCCTACGAGCAGTACTTC. This codes for CASSLAPDTSSYEQYF. The chain is built from TRBV5-5 and TRBJ2-7, with D maybe TRBD1 (5 bases). V was shortened by 0 bases and J by 0 bases, with 13 bases between the two germline ends. Germline V gene data show CDR1 as SGHKS and CDR2 as YYEKEE (reference sequence). The CDR3 runs to 16 residues.

The CDR3 coding sequence is TGTGCCAGCAGCCGGGGACACCCAGAGGGGTTTGGTGAGTTCTTC. It yields the protein CASSRGHPEGFGEFF. V and J are TRBV7-2 and TRBJ2-1, with D maybe TRBD1 (6 bases). V was cut by 5 bases and J by 14 bases, with 25 bases left in between. CDR1 SGHTA and CDR2 FQGNSA come from the germline V gene. This CDR3 region has 15 residues.

The V gene is TRBV28, the J gene TRBJ1-5; the match to TRBD1 covers 9 bases. The CDR3 length is 15 residues. The J segment lost 6 bases and the V segment lost 7 bases, leaving 10 bases of the junction unmatched. Germline lookup yields CDR1 MDHEN and CDR2 SYDVKM. CDR3 in DNA: TGTGCCAGCACCTCCGCACAGGGGGCACCTCAGCCCCAGCATTTT. This sequence encodes CASTSAQGAPQPQHF.

This CDR3 reads CASSLSSGRANTGELFF. The CDR3 DNA reads TGTGCCAGCAGCTTAAGCAGCGGGAGGGCGAACACCGGGGAGCTGTTTTTT. This chain links TRBV7-8 with TRBJ2-2; 10 nucleotides line up with TRBD2. This CDR3 comprises 17 residues. V was clipped by 2 bases and J by 0 bases; unmatched bases: 3. Germline V CDR1 and CDR2: SGHVS, FQNEAQ.

This clone was counted a single time. This chain uses TRBV4-1 with TRBJ1-5, with D uncertain. CDR3 length: 15 amino acids. Looked up from germline, CDR1 is MGHRA and CDR2 is YSYEKL. V dropped 5 bases and J dropped 0 bases, with 11 bases sitting between them. CDR3 bases: TGCGCCAGCAGCTCCGGTGATGGTAGCAATCAGCCCCAGCATTTT. It translates to CASSSGDGSNQPQHF.

This clone has a handful of counts. The chain combines TRBV28 with TRBJ1-1; weak D call: TRBD1 (5 bases). V lost 1 base and J 1 base, leaving 10 bases between the germline ends. This CDR3 region has 15 residues. Germline CDR1 reads MDHEN; CDR2 reads SYDVKM. CDR3 protein: CASSLFLGGNTEAFF. CDR3 in DNA: TGTGCCAGCAGTTTATTCCTGGGGGGGAACACTGAAGCTTTCTTT.

This chain uses TRBV19 with TRBJ2-3; 7 nucleotides align to TRBD1. V trimming: 7 bases; J trimming: 0 bases; junction bases outside the gene matches: 4. The CDR3 totals 14 residues. Germline assignment: CDR1 LNHDA and CDR2 SQIVND (reference sequence). In DNA, the CDR3 is TGTGCCAGTAAGGACAGGTATAGCACAGATACGCAGTATTTT. Protein sequence: CASKDRYSTDTQYF.

The chain uses TRBV6-5 and TRBJ1-2; D unclear. V dropped 0 bases and J dropped 4 bases, with 6 bases sitting between them. CDR1 MNHEY and CDR2 SVGAGI come from the germline V gene. There are 13 residues in the CDR3. This chain's CDR3 is CASSYSRTYGYTF. CDR3 DNA sequence: TGTGCCAGCAGTTACTCCAGAACCTATGGCTACACCTTC.

The V gene is TRBV30, the J gene TRBJ2-2; 9 bases align to TRBD1. Germline lookup yields CDR1 GTSNPN and CDR2 SVGIG (reference sequence). The CDR3 loop spans 14 amino acids. The V and J ends lost 7 bases and 8 bases, in that order; junction bases with no gene match: 11. CDR3 DNA: TGTGCCTTCGAACCCGGGACAGGGTTAGGGGAGCTGTTTTTT. Residues: CAFEPGTGLGELFF.

This clone was detected once. CDR3 sequence (DNA): TGTGCCAGCACCCCCAGGGGGAATCAGCCCCAGCATTTT. Amino acids: CASTPRGNQPQHF. J is TRBJ1-5 and V is TRBV21-1; the table's D call of TRBD1 was not tested on the DNA. TRBV21-1 is shown as a pseudogene. The CDR3 sequence is 13 residues long.